What follows are 16 T cell receptor beta chains derived from one specimen sequenced in a study of cytomegalovirus exposure and HLA in healthy donors. Researchers ran the PCR with 60 Vbeta and 13 Jbeta primers. The table came from immunoSEQ multiplex PCR; TCRdb's copy has only in-frame clones and leaves some out. Counted here are approximately 150,000 clones, 70% to 85% occurring once; the ten biggest clones make up 2% to 2.5%. The sample comprised PBMCs. These receptor sequences come from a human donor in good health.

This chain joins TRBV19 and TRBJ2-7; a weak D match, TRBD1 (5 bases). V shed 9 bases and J shed 6 bases, with 18 bases lying between them. The CDR3 consists of 13 residues. The germline V gene has CDR1 LNHDA and CDR2 SQIVND (reference sequence). In DNA, the CDR3 is TGTGCCAGCCGAACAGGATTGGCAGGCGAGCAGTACTTC. Protein product: CASRTGLAGEQYF.

To note about this clone: A read error may produce the germline difference seen at one junction end. The rearrangement links TRBV6-6 to TRBJ1-2, with 7 bases fitting TRBD1. Germline V CDR1 and CDR2: MNHNY, SVGAGI (reference sequence). This CDR3 region has 12 residues. CDR3 protein: CASTNDRVGYIF. CDR3 coding DNA: TGTGCCAGCACCAATGACAGGGTCGGCTACATCTTC.

This clone was counted once. V and J are TRBV5-1 and TRBJ2-5; 11 bases are a match to TRBD2. Trimming cost V 4 bases and J 4 bases; bases outside gene matches: 9. CDR3 size: 16 residues. Germline V gives CDR1 SGHRS, CDR2 YFSETQ. CDR3 sequence: CASSPGTSGLGETQYF. In DNA, the CDR3 is TGCGCCAGCAGCCCCGGGACTAGCGGCCTAGGAGAGACCCAGTACTTC. Supplemented by reference TRBV5-1 and TRBJ2-5, the full variable domain reads KAGVTQTPRYLIKTRGQQVTLSCSPISGHRSVSWYQQTPGQGLQFLFEYFSETQRNKGNFPGRFSGRQFSNSRSEMNVSTLELGDSALYLCASSPGTSGLGETQYFGPGTRLLVL.

V and J are TRBV19 and TRBJ2-7, with D perhaps matching TRBD1 (6 bases). Germline V gene data show CDR1 as LNHDA and CDR2 as SQIVND (reference sequence). The CDR3 contains 16 residues. V dropped 5 bases and J dropped 6 bases, with 23 bases sitting between them. The CDR3 bases are TGTGCCAGTAGTCCTGGCCCGGAATTCCTGGGGGCCGAGCAGTACTTC. Residues: CASSPGPEFLGAEQYF. Full variable domain (outside the CDR3, taken from reference TRBV19 and TRBJ2-7): DGGITQSPKYLFRKEGQNVTLSCEQNLNHDAMYWYRQDPGQGLRLIYYSQIVNDFQKGDIAEGYSVSREKKESFPLTVTSAQKNPTAFYLCASSPGPEFLGAEQYFGPGTRLTVT.

A single count supports this clone. This rearrangement joins TRBV5-1 to TRBJ1-4; TRBD1 matches at 8 bases. The CDR3 is 15 residues long. With 4 bases clipped from V and 7 bases from J, the junction kept 9 bases outside the gene matches. Per the germline V gene, CDR1 is SGHRS and CDR2 is YFSETQ. The CDR3 loop reads CASSEGQGRGEKLFF. Written as DNA, the CDR3 is TGCGCCAGCAGCGAAGGACAGGGCAGGGGTGAAAAACTGTTTTTT.

The chain links TRBV5-1 to TRBJ1-2; 11 bases line up with TRBD1. The V segment lost 7 bases and the J segment 5 bases; nucleotides outside the gene matches: 7. The CDR3 covers 14 residues. From germline, CDR1 is SGHRS and CDR2 YFSETQ. The CDR3 is CASGGQGARYGYTF. The CDR3, as DNA: TGCGCCAGCGGCGGACAGGGGGCGAGGTATGGCTACACCTTC. Variable domain in full (rest from reference TRBV5-1 and TRBJ1-2): KAGVTQTPRYLIKTRGQQVTLSCSPISGHRSVSWYQQTPGQGLQFLFEYFSETQRNKGNFPGRFSGRQFSNSRSEMNVSTLELGDSALYLCASGGQGARYGYTFGSGTRLTVV.

The CDR3 region is CASTKSPSGAGANVLTF. The CDR3 DNA is TGTGCCAGCACCAAATCACCTAGCGGGGCTGGGGCCAACGTCCTGACTTTC. This chain links TRBV9 with TRBJ2-6; 9 bases match TRBD2. The germline V gene has CDR1 SGDLS and CDR2 YYNGEE. The CDR3 has 17 amino acids. V gave up 6 bases and J gave up 2 bases; unmatched junction bases: 9.

The rearrangement joins TRBV27 to TRBJ1-2; tentative D call: TRBD1 (5 bases). Trimming took off 4 bases at V and 0 bases at J, with 9 bases between the two ends. Germline CDR1 is MNHEY and CDR2 is SMNVEV (reference sequence). There are 14 residues in the CDR3. The CDR3, as DNA: TGTGCCAGCAGTTCGACAGAAGCTAACTATGGCTACACCTTC. This encodes CASSSTEANYGYTF.

J is TRBJ1-1 and V is TRBV4-1, with a tentative D call TRBD1 (6 bases). CDR3 length: 16 residues. V was pared by 3 bases and J by 0 bases, with 14 bases between. The V gene's germline CDR1 is MGHRA and CDR2 YSYEKL. CDR3: CASSQGDRRMNTEAFF. CDR3 bases: TGCGCCAGCAGCCAGGGAGACAGGCGAATGAACACTGAAGCTTTCTTT.

The rearrangement links TRBV2 to TRBJ2-1, with 9 nucleotides matching TRBD2. With 8 bases clipped from V and 9 bases from J, the junction kept 17 bases outside the gene matches. Germline values: CDR1 SNHLY, CDR2 FYNNEI. This CDR3 has 16 residues. CDR3 in amino acids: CASRRWGGGAEAEQFF. DNA for the CDR3: TGTGCCAGCCGCAGGTGGGGCGGGGGGGCAGAGGCTGAGCAGTTCTTC. The full variable domain, its missing parts supplied by reference TRBV2 and TRBJ2-1, is EPEVTQTPSHQVTQMGQEVILRCVPISNHLYFYWYRQILGQKVEFLVSFYNNEISEKSEIFDDQFSVERPDGSNFTLKIRSTKLEDSAMYFCASRRWGGGAEAEQFFGPGTRLTVL.

The V call is TRBV6-6, the J call TRBJ1-2; D not certain. The V end lost 6 bases, the J end lost 7 bases, and 12 bases lay between the germline ends. The germline V gene encodes CDR1 MNHNY and CDR2 SVGAGI (reference sequence). The CDR3 has 12 residues. The CDR3 DNA is TGTGCCAGCAGCACAGCCCCCGGTGGCTACACCTTC. Residues: CASSTAPGGYTF.

The gene calls are TRBV11-3 and TRBJ2-1, with D possibly being TRBD2 (5 bases). CDR1 is SGHNT, CDR2 YENEEA, per germline. Trimming stripped 5 bases from V and 3 bases from J, with 8 bases between. This CDR3 contains 13 residues. The CDR3 nucleotides are TGTGCCAGCAGCCCGACTATCTACAATGAGCAGTTCTTC. It is translated as CASSPTIYNEQFF.

V is TRBV9 and J is TRBJ1-6, with TRBD1 matching 9 bases. CDR3 length equals 14 residues. The germline CDR1 and CDR2 sequences are SGDLS and YYNGEE. V lost 4 bases, J lost 10 bases, and 6 bases stayed unmatched. CDR3 in DNA: TGTGCCAGCAGCACCGGGACAGGGCGGTCACCCCTCCACTTT. Translation: CASSTGTGRSPLHF.

This chain connects TRBV6-6 to TRBJ1-3; TRBD1 matches at 9 bases. Losses at the gene ends were 7 bases for V and 7 bases for J; bases not matched to a gene: 5. The CDR3 has 13 amino acids. The germline V gene has CDR1 MNHNY and CDR2 SVGAGI (reference sequence). The CDR3 DNA follows: TGTGCCAGCAAGGGACAGGGTAGCAACACCATATATTTT. It specifies CASKGQGSNTIYF.

CDR3 in DNA: TGTGCCAGCAGCCATGGGCTGGGCGCTAATCGTGAAGCTTTCTTT. It is translated as CASSHGLGANREAFF. The rearrangement uses TRBV4-2 and TRBJ1-1, with D unresolved. The germline V gene has CDR1 LGHNA and CDR2 YNFKEQ. The V end lost 3 bases, the J end lost 7 bases, and 18 bases lay between the germline ends. The CDR3 has 15 amino acids.

The genes are TRBV2 and TRBJ2-1, with 11 bases matching TRBD1. CDR3 length equals 14 residues. From germline, CDR1 is SNHLY and CDR2 FYNNEI. V gave up 9 bases and J gave up 8 bases; unmatched junction bases: 9. The CDR3 reads CASPGQGVSDEQFF. CDR3 bases: TGTGCCAGTCCGGGACAGGGGGTGTCTGATGAGCAGTTCTTC.